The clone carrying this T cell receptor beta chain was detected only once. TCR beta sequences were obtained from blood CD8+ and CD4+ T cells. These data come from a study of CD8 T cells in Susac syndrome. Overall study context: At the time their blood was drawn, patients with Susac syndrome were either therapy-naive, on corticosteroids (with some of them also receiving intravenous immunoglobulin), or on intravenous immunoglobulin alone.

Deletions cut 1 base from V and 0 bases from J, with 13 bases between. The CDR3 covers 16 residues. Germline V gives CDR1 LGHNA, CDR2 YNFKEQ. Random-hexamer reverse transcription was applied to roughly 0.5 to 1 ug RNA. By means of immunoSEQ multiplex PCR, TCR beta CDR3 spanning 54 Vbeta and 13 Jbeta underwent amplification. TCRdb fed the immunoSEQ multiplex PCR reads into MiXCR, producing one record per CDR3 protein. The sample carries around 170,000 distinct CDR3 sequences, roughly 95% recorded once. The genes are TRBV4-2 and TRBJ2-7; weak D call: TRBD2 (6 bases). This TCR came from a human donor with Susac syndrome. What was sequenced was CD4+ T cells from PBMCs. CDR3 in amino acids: CASSQGPSDYSYEQYF. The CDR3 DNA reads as TGTGCCAGCAGCCAAGGTCCGTCGGACTACTCCTACGAGCAGTACTTC.